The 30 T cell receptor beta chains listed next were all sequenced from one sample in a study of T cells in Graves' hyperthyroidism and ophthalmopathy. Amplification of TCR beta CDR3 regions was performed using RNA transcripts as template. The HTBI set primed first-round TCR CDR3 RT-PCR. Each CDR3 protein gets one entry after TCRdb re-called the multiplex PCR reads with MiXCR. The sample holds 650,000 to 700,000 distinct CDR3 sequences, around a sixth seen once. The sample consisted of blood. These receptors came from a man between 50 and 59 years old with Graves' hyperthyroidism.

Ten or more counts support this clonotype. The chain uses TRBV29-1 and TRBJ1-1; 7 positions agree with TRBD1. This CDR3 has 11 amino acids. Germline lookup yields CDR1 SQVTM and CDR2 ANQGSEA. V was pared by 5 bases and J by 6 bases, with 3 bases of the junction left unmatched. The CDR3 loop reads CSVIRGAEAFF. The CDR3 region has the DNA TGCAGCGTTATCAGGGGGGCTGAAGCTTTCTTT.

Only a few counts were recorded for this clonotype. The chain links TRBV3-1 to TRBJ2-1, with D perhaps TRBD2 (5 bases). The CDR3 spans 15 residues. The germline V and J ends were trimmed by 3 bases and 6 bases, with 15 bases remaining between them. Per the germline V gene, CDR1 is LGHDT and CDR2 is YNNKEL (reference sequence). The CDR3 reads CASSQKRMGANEQFF. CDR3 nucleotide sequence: TGTGCCAGCAGCCAGAAGCGGATGGGAGCCAATGAGCAGTTCTTC.

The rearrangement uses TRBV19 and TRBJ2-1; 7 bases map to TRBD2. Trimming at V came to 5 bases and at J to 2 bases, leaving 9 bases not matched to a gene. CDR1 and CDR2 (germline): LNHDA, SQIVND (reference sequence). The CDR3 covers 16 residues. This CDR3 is CASSALGGSAYNEQFF. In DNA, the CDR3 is TGTGCCAGTAGTGCTTTGGGCGGGAGCGCCTACAATGAGCAGTTCTTC.

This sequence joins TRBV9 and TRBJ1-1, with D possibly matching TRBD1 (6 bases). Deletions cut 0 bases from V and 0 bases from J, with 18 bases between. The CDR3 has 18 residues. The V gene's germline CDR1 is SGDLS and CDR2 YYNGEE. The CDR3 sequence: CASSVGGWTDSMNTEAFF. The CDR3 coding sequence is TGTGCCAGCAGCGTAGGGGGTTGGACAGACTCCATGAACACTGAAGCTTTCTTT.

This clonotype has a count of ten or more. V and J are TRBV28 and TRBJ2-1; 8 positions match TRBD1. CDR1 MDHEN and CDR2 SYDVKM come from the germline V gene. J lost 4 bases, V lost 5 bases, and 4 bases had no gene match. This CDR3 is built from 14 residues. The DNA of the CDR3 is TGTGCCAGCAGTCCGGGACAGGTTTACAATGAGCAGTTCTTC. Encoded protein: CASSPGQVYNEQFF.

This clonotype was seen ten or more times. CDR3 residues: CASSQDRGGTDTQYF. CDR3 sequence (DNA): TGTGCCAGCAGTCAGGACAGGGGAGGCACAGATACGCAGTATTTT. The gene calls are TRBV28 and TRBJ2-3; 9 bases agree with TRBD1. Trimming at V came to 5 bases and at J to 1 base, leaving 4 bases not matched to a gene. The CDR3 runs 15 residues. Germline V lookup: CDR1 MDHEN, CDR2 SYDVKM. Based on the CDR3 plus reference TRBV28 and TRBJ2-3, the full variable domain is DVKVTQSSRYLVKRTGEKVFLECVQDMDHENMFWYRQDPGLGLRLIYFSYDVKMKEKGDIPEGYSVSREKKERFSLILESASTNQTSMYLCASSQDRGGTDTQYFGPGTRLTVL.

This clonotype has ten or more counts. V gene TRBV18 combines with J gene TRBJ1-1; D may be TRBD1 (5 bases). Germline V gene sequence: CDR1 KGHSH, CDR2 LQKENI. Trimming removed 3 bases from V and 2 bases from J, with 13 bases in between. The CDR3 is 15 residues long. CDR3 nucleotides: TGTGCCAGCTCACCCCGGACAATCCCCAACACTGAAGCTTTCTTT. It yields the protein CASSPRTIPNTEAFF.

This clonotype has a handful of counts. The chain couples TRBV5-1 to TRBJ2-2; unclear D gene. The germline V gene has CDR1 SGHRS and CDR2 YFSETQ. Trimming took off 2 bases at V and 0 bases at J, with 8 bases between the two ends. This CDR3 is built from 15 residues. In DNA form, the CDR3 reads TGCGCCAGCAGCTTCTACACCGCGAACACCGGGGAGCTGTTTTTT. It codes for CASSFYTANTGELFF.

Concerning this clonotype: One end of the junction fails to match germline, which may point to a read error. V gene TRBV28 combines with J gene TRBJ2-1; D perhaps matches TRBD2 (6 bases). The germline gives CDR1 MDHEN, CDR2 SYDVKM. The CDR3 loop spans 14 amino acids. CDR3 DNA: TGTGCCAGCACCCGGGGGAGCTCCTACAGTGAGCAGTTCTTC. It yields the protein CASTRGSSYSEQFF.

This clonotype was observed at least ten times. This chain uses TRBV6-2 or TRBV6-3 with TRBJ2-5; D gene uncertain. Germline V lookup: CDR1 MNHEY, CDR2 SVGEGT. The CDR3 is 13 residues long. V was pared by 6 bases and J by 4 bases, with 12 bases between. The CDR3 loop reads CASREFRRETQYF. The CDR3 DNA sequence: TGTGCCAGCAGGGAATTTAGGCGAGAGACCCAGTACTTC.

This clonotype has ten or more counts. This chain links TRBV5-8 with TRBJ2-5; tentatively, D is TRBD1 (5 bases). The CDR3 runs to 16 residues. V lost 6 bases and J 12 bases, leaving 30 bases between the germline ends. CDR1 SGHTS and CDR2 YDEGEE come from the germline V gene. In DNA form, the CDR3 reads TGTGCCAGCACCTTAGCCCATTACAGGTCGCGGTTTTGTAAGTACTTC. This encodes CASTLAHYRSRFCKYF.

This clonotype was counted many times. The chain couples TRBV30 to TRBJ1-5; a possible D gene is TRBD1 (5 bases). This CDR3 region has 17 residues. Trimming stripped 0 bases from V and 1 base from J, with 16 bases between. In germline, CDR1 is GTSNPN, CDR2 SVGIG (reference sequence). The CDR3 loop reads CAWSVGRYGASNQPQHF. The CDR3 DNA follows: TGTGCCTGGAGTGTTGGCAGGTATGGGGCAAGCAATCAGCCCCAGCATTTT.

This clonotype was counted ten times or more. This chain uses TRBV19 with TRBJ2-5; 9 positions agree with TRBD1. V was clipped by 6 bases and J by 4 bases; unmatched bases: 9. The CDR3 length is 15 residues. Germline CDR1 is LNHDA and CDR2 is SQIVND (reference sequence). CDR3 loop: CASSLGTGHVETQYF. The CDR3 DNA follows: TGTGCCAGTAGCCTGGGGACAGGGCATGTAGAGACCCAGTACTTC.

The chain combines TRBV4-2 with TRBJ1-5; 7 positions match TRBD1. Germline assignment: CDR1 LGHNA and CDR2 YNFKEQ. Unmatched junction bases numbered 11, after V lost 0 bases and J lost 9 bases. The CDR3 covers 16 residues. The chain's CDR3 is CASSQDKGAMALPQHF. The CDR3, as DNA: TGTGCCAGCAGCCAAGATAAGGGGGCGATGGCTTTGCCCCAGCATTTT.

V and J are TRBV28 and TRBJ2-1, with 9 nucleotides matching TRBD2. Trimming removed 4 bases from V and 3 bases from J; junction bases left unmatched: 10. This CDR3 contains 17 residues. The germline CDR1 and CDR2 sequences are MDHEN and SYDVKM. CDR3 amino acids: CASSSMTSGDHYNEQFF. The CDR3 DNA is TGTGCCAGCAGTTCCATGACTAGCGGAGACCACTACAATGAGCAGTTCTTC.

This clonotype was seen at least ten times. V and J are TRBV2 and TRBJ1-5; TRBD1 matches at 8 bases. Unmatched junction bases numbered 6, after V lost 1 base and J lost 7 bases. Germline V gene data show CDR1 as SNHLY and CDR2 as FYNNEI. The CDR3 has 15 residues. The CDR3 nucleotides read TGTGCCAGCAGTGAAGGGCAGGGGGCATCGCAGCCCCAGCATTTT. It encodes CASSEGQGASQPQHF.

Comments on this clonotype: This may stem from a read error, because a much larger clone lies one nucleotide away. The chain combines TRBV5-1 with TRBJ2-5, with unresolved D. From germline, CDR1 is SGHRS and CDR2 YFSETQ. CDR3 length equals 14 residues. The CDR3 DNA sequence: TGCGCCAGCAGCAATGGGCCTGGAAGAGAGACCCACTACTTC. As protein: CASSNGPGRETHYF.

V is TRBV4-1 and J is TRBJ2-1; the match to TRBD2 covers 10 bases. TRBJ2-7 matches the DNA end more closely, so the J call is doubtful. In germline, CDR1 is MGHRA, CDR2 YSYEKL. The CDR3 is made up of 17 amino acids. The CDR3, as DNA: TGCGCCAGCAGCCATCCGGAACTAGCGGGAACCTACAATGAGCAGTACTTC. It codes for CASSHPELAGTYNEQYF.

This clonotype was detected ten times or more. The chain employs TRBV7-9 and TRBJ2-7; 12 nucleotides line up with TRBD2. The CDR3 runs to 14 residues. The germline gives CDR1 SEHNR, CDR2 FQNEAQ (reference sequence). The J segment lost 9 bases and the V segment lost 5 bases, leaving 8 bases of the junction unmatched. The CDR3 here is CASSLRTSGNRQYF. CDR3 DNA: TGTGCCAGCAGCCTTCGGACTAGCGGGAATCGGCAGTACTTC. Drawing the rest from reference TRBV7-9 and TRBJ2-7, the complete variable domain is DTGVSQNPRHKITKRGQNVTFRCDPISEHNRLYWYRQTLGQGPEFLTYFQNEAQLEKSRLLSDRFSAERPKGSFSTLEIQRTEQGDSAMYLCASSLRTSGNRQYFGPGTRLTVT.

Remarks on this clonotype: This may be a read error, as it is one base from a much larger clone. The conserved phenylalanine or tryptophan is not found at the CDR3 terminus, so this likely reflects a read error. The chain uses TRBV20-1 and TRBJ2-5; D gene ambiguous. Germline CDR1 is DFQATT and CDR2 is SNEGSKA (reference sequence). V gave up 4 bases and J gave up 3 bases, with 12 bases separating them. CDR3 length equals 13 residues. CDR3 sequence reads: CSATFRSEETQYI. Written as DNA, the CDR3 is TGCAGTGCTACATTTCGGTCCGAAGAGACCCAGTACATC.

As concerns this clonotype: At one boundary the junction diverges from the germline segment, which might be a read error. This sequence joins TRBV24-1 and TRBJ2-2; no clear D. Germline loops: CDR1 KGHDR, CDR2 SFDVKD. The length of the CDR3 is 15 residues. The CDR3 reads CAASDWAGNTGELFF. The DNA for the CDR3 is TGTGCCGCCAGTGATTGGGCAGGGAACACCGGGGAGCTGTTTTTT.

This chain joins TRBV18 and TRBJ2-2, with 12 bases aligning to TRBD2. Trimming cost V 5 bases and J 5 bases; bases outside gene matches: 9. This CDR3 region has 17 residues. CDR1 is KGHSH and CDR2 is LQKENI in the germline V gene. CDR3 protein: CASSSTSGSGRTGELFF. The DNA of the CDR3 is TGTGCCAGCTCATCGACTAGCGGGAGCGGTCGGACCGGGGAGCTGTTTTTT.

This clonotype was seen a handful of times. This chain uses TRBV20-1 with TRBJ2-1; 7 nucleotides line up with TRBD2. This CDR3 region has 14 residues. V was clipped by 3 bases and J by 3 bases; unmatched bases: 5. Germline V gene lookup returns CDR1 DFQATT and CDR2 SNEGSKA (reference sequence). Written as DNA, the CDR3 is TGCAGTGCTAGCCTTGCGGGAGTCTACAATGAGCAGTTCTTC. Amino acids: CSASLAGVYNEQFF.

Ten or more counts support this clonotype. CDR3 coding DNA: TGCGCCAGCAACGATCAATACGGGGAATCGGACGAGCAGTACTTC. Encoded protein: CASNDQYGESDEQYF. V usage is TRBV10-2 and J usage is TRBJ2-7; maybe TRBD2 (5 bases). V was cut by 7 bases and J by 5 bases, with 21 bases left in between. Germline CDR1 and CDR2: WSHSY and SAAADI. This CDR3 comprises 15 residues.

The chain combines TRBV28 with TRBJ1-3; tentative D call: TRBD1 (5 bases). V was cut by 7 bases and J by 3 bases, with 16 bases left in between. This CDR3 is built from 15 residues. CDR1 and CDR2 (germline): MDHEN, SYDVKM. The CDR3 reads CASMMLDIGGNTIYF. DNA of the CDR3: TGTGCCAGCATGATGTTGGACATCGGTGGAAACACCATATATTTT.

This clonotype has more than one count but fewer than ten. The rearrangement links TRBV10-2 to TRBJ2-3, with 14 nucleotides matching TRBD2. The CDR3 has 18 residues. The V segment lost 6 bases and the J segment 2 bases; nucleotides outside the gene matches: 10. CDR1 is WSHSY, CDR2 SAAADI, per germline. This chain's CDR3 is CASRQPGLAGELTDTQYF. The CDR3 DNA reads TGCGCCAGCAGGCAACCGGGACTAGCGGGAGAACTCACAGATACGCAGTATTTT.

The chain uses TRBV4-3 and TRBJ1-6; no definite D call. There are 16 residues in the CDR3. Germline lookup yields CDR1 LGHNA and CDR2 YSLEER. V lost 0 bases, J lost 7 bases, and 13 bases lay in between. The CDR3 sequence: CASSQDLTRQNSPLHF. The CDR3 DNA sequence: TGCGCCAGCAGCCAAGATTTAACAAGGCAAAATTCACCCCTCCACTTT.

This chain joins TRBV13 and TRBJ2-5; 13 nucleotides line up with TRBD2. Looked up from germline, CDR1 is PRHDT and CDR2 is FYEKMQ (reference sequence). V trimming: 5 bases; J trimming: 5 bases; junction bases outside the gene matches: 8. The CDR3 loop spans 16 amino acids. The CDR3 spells CASSRRTSGRFETQYF. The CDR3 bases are TGTGCCAGCAGCCGAAGGACTAGCGGGAGATTTGAGACCCAGTACTTC.

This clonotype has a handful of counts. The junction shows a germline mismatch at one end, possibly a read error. CDR3 DNA sequence: TGCAGTGCGCACACCCAGGGGCAGGCCTTC. This translates into CSAHTQGQAF. The chain links TRBV20-1 to TRBJ1-2; TRBD1 might be the D (6 bases). In germline, CDR1 is DFQATT, CDR2 SNEGSKA (reference sequence). The CDR3 has 10 residues.

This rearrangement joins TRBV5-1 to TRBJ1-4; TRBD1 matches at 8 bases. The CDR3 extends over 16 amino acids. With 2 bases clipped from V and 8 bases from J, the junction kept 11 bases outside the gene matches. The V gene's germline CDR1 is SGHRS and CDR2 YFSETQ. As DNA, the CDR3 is TGCGCCAGCAGCTTCAATCCAAGGACAGGGAGGGAAAAACTGTTTTTT. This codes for CASSFNPRTGREKLFF.